What follows is one T cell receptor (beta chain) and its context. Other DNA sequences in the same sample also yield this CDR3. This sample was taken from a study of control samples from healthy donors and cancer patients. Profiled with immunoSEQ multiplex PCR; TCRdb holds only in-frame clones, not every one. In the table there are about 120,000 clones, 80% to 90% of which are singletons. Germline V lookup: CDR1 PRHDT, CDR2 FYEKMQ (reference sequence). This CDR3 has 13 amino acids. V was pared by 2 bases and J by 1 base, with 5 bases between. The chain joins TRBV13 to TRBJ1-1; no firm D call. This TCR was recovered from a man aged 30 to 45 in good health. Sequenced: blood. Written as DNA, the CDR3 is TGTGCCAGCAGCTTACGACCGAACACTGAAGCTTTCTTT. Translation gives CASSLRPNTEAFF. Supplemented by reference TRBV13 and TRBJ1-1, the full variable domain reads AAGVIQSPRHLIKEKRETATLKCYPIPRHDTVYWYQQGPGQDPQFLISFYEKMQSDKGSIPDRFSAQQFSDYHSELNMSSLELGDSALYFCASSLRPNTEAFFGQGTRLTVV.